A single sample gave rise to the 19 T cell receptor beta chains below, sequenced in a study of regulatory T cells in long-lasting Graves disease. Building of the TCR beta libraries involved iRepertoire HTBI primers and Arm-PCR of CDR3 regions. TCRdb processed the multiplex PCR reads anew with MiXCR; each CDR3 protein has one entry. The data contain 320,000 or so distinct CDR3 sequences, over 15% of them singletons. The time point is: newly diagnosed GD, antithyroid drugs for less than 3 months. PBMC-extracted RNA yielded the TCR library. Sequenced here: peripheral blood mononuclear cells (PBMCs), sampled at new diagnosis, from a patient treated with antithyroid drugs. The receptors originated from a female donor with Graves disease.

This clonotype was observed at least ten times. The CDR3, as DNA: TGCAGTGCCAGGCCGGGAACAGGGAATAATGGCTACACCTTC. Protein product: CSARPGTGNNGYTF. The V call is TRBV20-1, the J call TRBJ1-2, with a weak D call TRBD1 (6 bases). From germline, CDR1 is DFQATT and CDR2 SNEGSKA (reference sequence). The V and J ends lost 6 bases and 6 bases respectively, with 20 bases between them. The CDR3 totals 14 residues.

In this sample, this clonotype turned up a few times. This chain uses TRBV10-3 with TRBJ1-2, with a tentative D call TRBD1 (6 bases). Germline values: CDR1 ENHRY, CDR2 SYGVKD. Between the trimmed V and J ends, which lost 2 bases and 1 base, there was a span of 14 bases. This CDR3 is 16 amino acids long. CDR3 sequence (DNA): TGTGCCATCAGTGAGGAAGGGACACACCATAACTATGGCTACACCTTC. Protein sequence: CAISEEGTHHNYGYTF.

The sample holds many counts of this clonotype. The chain carries TRBV12-3 or TRBV12-4 and TRBJ2-7; D unresolved. CDR3 size: 13 residues. V lost 3 bases and J 4 bases, leaving 10 bases between the germline ends. The CDR3 nucleotides read TGTGCCAGCAGTTTTAACTCAGCTTACGAGCAGTACTTC. This codes for CASSFNSAYEQYF.

This chain uses TRBV27 with TRBJ2-7, with D perhaps matching TRBD1 or TRBD2 (5 bases each). Germline-derived CDR1 and CDR2 are MNHEY and SMNVEV (reference sequence). Trimming removed 8 bases from V and 0 bases from J, with 14 bases in between. The CDR3 extends over 14 amino acids. The CDR3 DNA sequence: TGTGCCAGCGCCCCCGGGGCAGGCTCCTACGAGCAGTACTTC. Translated: CASAPGAGSYEQYF.

This clonotype was counted at least ten times. The chain carries TRBV6-1 and TRBJ1-5; perhaps TRBD1 as D (5 bases). The germline V gene encodes CDR1 MNHNS and CDR2 SASEGT. This CDR3 is 13 amino acids long. The V and J ends lost 6 bases and 4 bases respectively, with 10 bases between them. Written as DNA, the CDR3 is TGTGCCAGCAGGACAGAAGTGAATCAGCCCCAGCATTTT. It yields the protein CASRTEVNQPQHF.

This clonotype showed up many times. The chain recombines TRBV4-1 with TRBJ2-5; D might be TRBD1 or TRBD2, each matching 6 bases. Trimming took 7 bases from V and 5 from J, leaving 14 bases between them. The CDR3 extends over 13 amino acids. Germline CDR1 reads MGHRA; CDR2 reads YSYEKL. The CDR3 loop is CASKGGPKETQYF. In DNA, the CDR3 is TGCGCCAGCAAGGGGGGACCAAAGGAGACCCAGTACTTC.

The sample holds a few counts of this clonotype. The J gene is TRBJ2-2, the V gene TRBV29-1; D perhaps matches TRBD2 (6 bases). Trimming removed 5 bases at V and 2 bases at J, with 12 bases between. Germline V lookup: CDR1 SQVTM, CDR2 ANQGSEA. CDR3 length: 14 amino acids. CDR3 nucleotides: TGCAGCGTTCTCCCGGGACTTAACACCGGGGAGCTGTTTTTT. This codes for CSVLPGLNTGELFF.

This clonotype has ten or more counts. The gene calls are TRBV20-1 and TRBJ2-7; 8 nucleotides agree with TRBD2. This CDR3 spans 13 amino acids. Germline V CDR1 and CDR2: DFQATT, SNEGSKA (reference sequence). V lost 2 bases to trimming and J lost 3 bases; unmatched junction nucleotides: 3. As DNA, the CDR3 is TGCAGTGCTAGACTAGCGGGTCGCTACGAGCAGTACTTC. As protein: CSARLAGRYEQYF.

This clonotype was seen ten or more times. The CDR3 nucleotides are TGTGCCAGCAGCTTACCGATGAGCTCCTACGAGCAGTACTTC. Its translation is CASSLPMSSYEQYF. This chain connects TRBV7-2 to TRBJ2-3; D not resolved. The J call may be incorrect, as the DNA end agrees better with TRBJ2-7. Germline-derived CDR1 and CDR2 are SGHTA and FQGNSA. The CDR3 has 14 amino acids.

This clonotype appeared many times. V is TRBV6-1 and J is TRBJ1-2; D is ambiguous. The V gene lost 5 bases and the J gene lost 0 bases, with 19 bases spanning the gap. This CDR3 is built from 17 residues. Germline loops: CDR1 MNHNS, CDR2 SASEGT. The CDR3 coding sequence is TGTGCCAGCAGTAAAATTTGGTGGGTCGGAGCTAACTATGGCTACACCTTC. Translating it yields CASSKIWWVGANYGYTF.

At least ten counts were recorded for this clonotype. The V gene is TRBV12-5, the J gene TRBJ2-7; D gene unclear. Germline-derived CDR1 and CDR2 are LGHNT and FRNRAP. The V and J ends lost 0 bases and 3 bases respectively, with 18 bases between them. The CDR3 totals 17 residues. Here the CDR3 DNA reads TGTGCTAGTGGTTTGGTAAAACTCGGAAGTCCGAACTACGAGCAGTACTTC. It is translated as CASGLVKLGSPNYEQYF.

The chain employs TRBV7-6 and TRBJ1-5, with a possible D match to TRBD1 (5 bases). Germline-derived CDR1 and CDR2 are SGHVS and FNYEAQ. CDR3 length: 16 amino acids. Trimming shortened V by 0 bases and J by 0 bases, and 9 bases separated the two germline ends. The CDR3 sequence: CASSLAGQGSNQPQHF. The CDR3, as DNA: TGTGCCAGCAGCTTAGCGGGGCAGGGTAGCAATCAGCCCCAGCATTTT.

With regard to this clonotype: One base separates it from a far larger clone, so it is likely a read error. The chain employs TRBV12-3 or TRBV12-4 and TRBJ2-5; TRBD1 is a possible D gene (6 bases). The CDR3 length is 15 residues. V lost 0 bases to trimming and J lost 11 bases, with 19 bases between them. CDR3 region: CASSLASRQADEQYF. Here the CDR3 DNA reads TGTGCCAGCAGTTTAGCATCCAGACAGGCCGATGAGCAGTACTTC.

For this clonotype: The likely explanation is a read error, given a far larger clone one base away. The chain employs TRBV11-2 and TRBJ2-1, with a tentative D call TRBD1 (6 bases). The germline CDR1 and CDR2 sequences are SGHAT and FQNNGV. This CDR3 region has 13 residues. The CDR3 DNA is TGTGCCAGCAGCTTAACGAGGGACAATGAGCAGCTCTTC. This translates into CASSLTRDNEQLF.

A note on this clonotype: This sequence is one base from a far larger clone and is likely a read error. This rearrangement joins TRBV11-2 to TRBJ2-1; TRBD2 might be the D (6 bases). The V end lost 5 bases, the J end lost 4 bases, and 12 bases lay between the germline ends. CDR1 is SGHAT, CDR2 FQNNGV, per germline. The CDR3 is 14 amino acids. The CDR3 sequence: CASSPLAKYNEQFF. The CDR3 DNA reads as TGTGCCAGCAGCCCGCTAGCGAAGTACAATGAGCAGTTCTTC.

This clonotype was seen at least ten times. The rearrangement joins TRBV28 to TRBJ2-7, with D uncertain. V lost 6 bases to trimming and J lost 6 bases, with 18 bases between them. From germline, CDR1 is MDHEN and CDR2 SYDVKM. The CDR3 length is 14 residues. This chain's CDR3 is CASRAVTWSFEQYF. Written as DNA, the CDR3 is TGTGCCAGCAGGGCTGTTACCTGGTCGTTCGAGCAGTACTTC.

This clonotype was detected ten times or more. The chain has TRBV28 and TRBJ2-1; maybe TRBD2 (7 bases). The V end was cut by 7 bases, the J end by 0 bases, with 16 bases between. This CDR3 contains 16 residues. Germline V lookup: CDR1 MDHEN, CDR2 SYDVKM. DNA of the CDR3: TGTGCCAGCACACTAGGGGGGGCGAGCTCCTACAATGAGCAGTTCTTC. It encodes CASTLGGASSYNEQFF. Full variable domain (missing parts from reference TRBV28 and TRBJ2-1): DVKVTQSSRYLVKRTGEKVFLECVQDMDHENMFWYRQDPGLGLRLIYFSYDVKMKEKGDIPEGYSVSREKKERFSLILESASTNQTSMYLCASTLGGASSYNEQFFGPGTRLTVL.

The chain recombines TRBV5-5 with TRBJ1-1, with 7 bases fitting TRBD1. The CDR3 has 14 residues. Germline lookup yields CDR1 SGHKS and CDR2 YYEKEE (reference sequence). J lost 0 bases, V lost 4 bases, and 3 bases had no gene match. The CDR3 is CASSEDRLNTEAFF. The CDR3 DNA sequence: TGTGCCAGCAGCGAGGACAGGTTGAACACTGAAGCTTTCTTT.

Ten or more counts support this clonotype. V is TRBV11-3 and J is TRBJ2-2; no reliable D call. Germline-derived CDR1 and CDR2 are SGHNT and YENEEA. The CDR3 is 13 amino acids. The V end lost 11 bases, the J end lost 2 bases, and 12 bases lay between the germline ends. CDR3 residues: CARSDPNTGELFF. The CDR3 DNA sequence: TGTGCCCGCTCCGATCCCAACACCGGGGAGCTGTTTTTT. Full variable domain (rest looked up from reference TRBV11-3 and TRBJ2-2): EAGVVQSPRYKIIEKKQPVAFWCNPISGHNTLYWYLQNLGQGPELLIRYENEEAVDDSQLPKDRFSAERLKGVDSTLKIQPAELGDSAVYLCARSDPNTGELFFGEGSRLTVL.